This T cell receptor beta chain came from a study of monozygotic twins with cystic fibrosis. Study summary: With about 15 PCR cycles, barcoded libraries came from about 2.9 micrograms of fragmented DNA. Study-level findings and limits: Monozygotic CF twins shared more identical nucleotide clonotypes than unrelated patients.

For this clone: The antigen is not known.

Repertoires were generated with immunoSEQ multiplex PCR, while TCRdb's copy carries only in-frame clones and drops some. The data contain under 10,000 clones, 98% to 99% of them singletons. CDR3 length: 16 amino acids. J was trimmed by 2 bases and V by 5 bases; bases with no gene match: 12. Germline V gene sequence: CDR1 SEHNR, CDR2 FQNEAQ (reference sequence). The chain employs TRBV7-9 and TRBJ2-7; TRBD1 agrees at 7 bases. The sequenced material came from blood. The receptor was derived from a girl aged 2-10 years with cystic fibrosis. The CDR3 sequence: CASSKRTGVSTYEQYF. CDR3 DNA: TGTGCCAGCAGCAAACGAACAGGGGTCTCCACCTACGAGCAGTACTTC.